These 14 T cell receptor beta chains came from one sample sequenced in a study of T cells in Graves' hyperthyroidism and ophthalmopathy. RNA transcripts provided the source from which TCR beta CDR3 regions were amplified. With the HTBI primer set, the TCR CDR3 went through a first round of RT-PCR. TCRdb reanalysed the multiplex PCR reads using MiXCR and keeps one entry per CDR3 protein. The sample yields 500,000 to 600,000 distinct CDR3 sequences, 46% seen once. What was sequenced was peripheral blood or thyroid tissue (not recorded which). These receptors originate from a woman aged 18 to 35 with Graves' hyperthyroidism.

This clonotype was counted many times. V and J are TRBV29-1 and TRBJ2-5; 7 bases line up with TRBD1. J lost 5 bases, V lost 5 bases, and 8 bases had no gene match. CDR1 is SQVTM, CDR2 ANQGSEA, per germline. The CDR3 sequence is 13 residues long. The CDR3 DNA reads TGCAGCGTTAGGGCAGGGGGTAATGAGACCCAGTACTTC. Protein product: CSVRAGGNETQYF.

In its sample, this clonotype was seen many times. The J gene is TRBJ2-7, the V gene TRBV5-6, with D perhaps TRBD2 (5 bases). V lost 0 bases, J lost 6 bases, and 13 bases lay in between. CDR1 is SGHDT, CDR2 YYEEEE, per germline. There are 14 residues in the CDR3. The CDR3 DNA reads as TGTGCCAGCAGCTTGGGCCTGGGAGTCGGCGAGCAGTACTTC. This encodes CASSLGLGVGEQYF.

This clonotype was recorded a few times. The V call is TRBV6-2 or TRBV6-3, the J call TRBJ2-7, with 9 nucleotides matching TRBD2. The CDR3 sequence is 14 residues long. CDR1 is MNHEY, CDR2 SVGEGT, per germline. The V and J ends lost 9 bases and 5 bases, in that order; junction bases with no gene match: 11. The CDR3 protein is CASQASGNRDEQYF. The CDR3 nucleotides read TGTGCCAGTCAAGCTAGCGGGAATCGGGACGAGCAGTACTTC.

This clonotype was counted ten times or more. The chain links TRBV7-2 to TRBJ2-5; D uncertain. The germline V gene has CDR1 SGHTA and CDR2 FQGNSA. The CDR3 length is 13 residues. Between the trimmed V and J ends, which lost 7 bases and 1 base, there was a span of 10 bases. The CDR3 reads CASTTSTQETQYF. DNA of the CDR3: TGTGCCAGCACCACCAGTACCCAAGAGACCCAGTACTTC.

This clonotype was recorded at least ten times. V and J are TRBV7-8 and TRBJ1-3; D possibly corresponds to TRBD1 (6 bases). The CDR3 is 17 amino acids. V was shortened by 5 bases and J by 0 bases, with 17 bases between the two germline ends. Germline V gives CDR1 SGHVS, CDR2 FQNEAQ. The CDR3 loop reads CASSPRAGASSGNTIYF. The CDR3 nucleotides are TGTGCCAGCAGCCCGAGGGCGGGGGCCTCCTCTGGAAACACCATATATTTT.

V usage is TRBV3-1 and J usage is TRBJ1-5; TRBD1 agrees at 12 bases. J gave up 6 bases and V 4 bases, and 4 bases lay outside the gene matches. CDR1 LGHDT and CDR2 YNNKEL come from the germline V gene (reference sequence). This CDR3 is built from 15 residues. The CDR3 sequence is CASSLGTGGPQPQHF. The CDR3 nucleotides are TGTGCCAGCAGCCTTGGGACAGGGGGCCCTCAGCCCCAGCATTTT. Complete variable domain (other parts from reference TRBV3-1 and TRBJ1-5): DTAVSQTPKYLVTQMGNDKSIKCEQNLGHDTMYWYKQDSKKFLKIMFSYNNKELIINETVPNRFSPKSPDKAHLNLHINSLELGDSAVYFCASSLGTGGPQPQHFGDGTRLSIL.

This clonotype was found a few times. The V gene is TRBV24-1, the J gene TRBJ2-3; 10 bases are shared with TRBD2. J lost 4 bases, V lost 3 bases, and 6 bases had no gene match. CDR3 length equals 16 residues. In germline, CDR1 is KGHDR, CDR2 SFDVKD. The CDR3 bases are TGTGCCACCAGTGATCTCGCTAGCGGGAGATCAGATACGCAGTATTTT. It translates to CATSDLASGRSDTQYF.

The rearrangement uses TRBV13 and TRBJ1-1; no definite D call. Between the trimmed V and J ends, which lost 6 bases and 4 bases, there was a span of 18 bases. This CDR3 is built from 15 residues. Germline-derived CDR1 and CDR2 are PRHDT and FYEKMQ (reference sequence). The CDR3 DNA follows: TGTGCCAGCAGTTTGGTGGGGAGAGGGAGCACTGAAGCTTTCTTT. This sequence encodes CASSLVGRGSTEAFF. Using reference TRBV13 and TRBJ1-1 for the parts outside the CDR3, the full variable domain is AAGVIQSPRHLIKEKRETATLKCYPIPRHDTVYWYQQGPGQDPQFLISFYEKMQSDKGSIPDRFSAQQFSDYHSELNMSSLELGDSALYFCASSLVGRGSTEAFFGQGTRLTVV.

The rearrangement joins TRBV15 to TRBJ1-1; 12 bases map to TRBD1. CDR3 length: 18 residues. Losses at the gene ends were 2 bases for V and 4 bases for J; bases not matched to a gene: 11. Germline V gene lookup returns CDR1 LNHNV and CDR2 YYDKDF (reference sequence). Written as DNA, the CDR3 is TGTGCCACCAGCAGAAAACCCGGGACAGGGGGCCTAGGCACTGAAGCTTTCTTT. It codes for CATSRKPGTGGLGTEAFF. Full variable domain (outside the CDR3, taken from reference TRBV15 and TRBJ1-1): DAMVIQNPRYQVTQFGKPVTLSCSQTLNHNVMYWYQQKSSQAPKLLFHYYDKDFNNEADTPDNFQSRRPNTSFCFLDIRSPGLGDTAMYLCATSRKPGTGGLGTEAFFGQGTRLTVV.

In this sample, this clonotype turned up once. The chain uses TRBV20-1 and TRBJ1-1, with D perhaps matching TRBD1 (5 bases). Germline V CDR1 and CDR2: DFQATT, SNEGSKA (reference sequence). Trimming took 3 bases from V and 0 from J, leaving 8 bases between them. The CDR3 runs 13 residues. The CDR3 here is CSARGLVNTEAFF. The CDR3 coding sequence is TGCAGTGCTAGGGGACTCGTGAACACTGAAGCTTTCTTT.

There are many counts of this clonotype. The chain recombines TRBV5-1 with TRBJ2-7; D assignment may be TRBD1 or TRBD2 (6 bases each). The CDR3 extends over 15 amino acids. Looked up from germline, CDR1 is SGHRS and CDR2 is YFSETQ. Trimming left V 0 bases short and J 3 bases short, with 13 bases between. The CDR3 DNA follows: TGCGCCAGCAGCTTGGCCGGGGGCAGGAGCTACGAGCAGTACTTC. This sequence encodes CASSLAGGRSYEQYF.

The sample holds a few counts of this clonotype. The chain has TRBV7-6 and TRBJ2-7, with 9 bases lining up with TRBD2. With V trimmed by 1 base and J by 6 bases, 4 bases remained unmatched. The CDR3 runs 14 residues. Germline V gene data show CDR1 as SGHVS and CDR2 as FNYEAQ. CDR3 loop: CASSLETSGCEQYF. The CDR3 DNA follows: TGTGCCAGCAGCTTAGAGACTAGCGGCTGCGAGCAGTACTTC.

Remarks on this clonotype: A single base separates this from a much larger clone, so it may be a read error. The chain couples TRBV4-1 to TRBJ1-3; D is unclear. The CDR3 is 15 residues long. Looked up from germline, CDR1 is MGHRA and CDR2 is YSYEKL. The CDR3 DNA reads TGCGCCAGCAGACGGTACATGAGCTCTGGAAGCACCATATATTTT. The encoded protein is CASRRYMSSGSTIYF.

V usage is TRBV9 and J usage is TRBJ1-3; 9 bases match TRBD1. CDR3 length: 15 amino acids. The V segment lost 3 bases and the J segment 2 bases; nucleotides outside the gene matches: 3. CDR1 is SGDLS, CDR2 YYNGEE, per germline. CDR3 in DNA: TGTGCCAGCAGCGAGGGGGACAGGGCTGGAAACACCATATATTTT. Amino acid sequence: CASSEGDRAGNTIYF. Complete variable domain (other parts from reference TRBV9 and TRBJ1-3): DSGVTQTPKHLITATGQRVTLRCSPRSGDLSVYWYQQSLDQGLQFLIQYYNGEERAKGNILERFSAQQFPDLHSELNLSSLELGDSALYFCASSEGDRAGNTIYFGEGSWLTVV.